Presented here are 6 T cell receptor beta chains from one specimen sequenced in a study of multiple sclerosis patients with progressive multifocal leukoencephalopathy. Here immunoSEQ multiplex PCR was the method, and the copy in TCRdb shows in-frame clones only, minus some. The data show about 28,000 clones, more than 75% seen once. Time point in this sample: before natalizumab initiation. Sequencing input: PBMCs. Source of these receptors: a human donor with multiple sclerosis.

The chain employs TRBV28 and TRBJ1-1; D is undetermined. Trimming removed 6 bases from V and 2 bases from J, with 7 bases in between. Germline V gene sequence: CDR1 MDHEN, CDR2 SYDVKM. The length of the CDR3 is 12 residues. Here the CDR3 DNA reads TGTGCCAGCAGCTCAGCCAACACTGAAGCTTTCTTT. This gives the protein CASSSANTEAFF.

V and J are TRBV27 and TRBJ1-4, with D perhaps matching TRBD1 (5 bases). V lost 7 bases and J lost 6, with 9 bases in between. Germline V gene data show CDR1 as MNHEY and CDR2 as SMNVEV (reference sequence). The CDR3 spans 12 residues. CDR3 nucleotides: TGTGCCAGCACCACGGGGCATGAAAAACTGTTTTTT. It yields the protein CASTTGHEKLFF.

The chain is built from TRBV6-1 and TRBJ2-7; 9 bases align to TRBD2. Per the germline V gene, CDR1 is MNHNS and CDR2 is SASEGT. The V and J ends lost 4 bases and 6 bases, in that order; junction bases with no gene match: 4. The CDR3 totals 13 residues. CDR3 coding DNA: TGTGCCAGCAGTGTTATGACTAGCGGCGAGCAGTACTTC. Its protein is CASSVMTSGEQYF.

The CDR3 here is CASSYTGQPSTNGYTF. The CDR3 DNA reads as TGTGCCAGCAGTTACACTGGACAGCCCTCAACAAATGGCTACACCTTC. The chain links TRBV6-6 to TRBJ1-2, with D maybe TRBD1 (6 bases). CDR3 length equals 16 residues. Trimming took off 2 bases at V and 6 bases at J, with 19 bases between the two ends. The germline gives CDR1 MNHNY, CDR2 SVGAGI (reference sequence).

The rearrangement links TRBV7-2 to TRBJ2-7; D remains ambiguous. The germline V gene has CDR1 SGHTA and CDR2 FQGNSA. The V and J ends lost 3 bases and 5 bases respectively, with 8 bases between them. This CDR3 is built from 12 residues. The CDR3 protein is CASSFTPNEQYF. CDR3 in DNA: TGTGCCAGCAGCTTTACGCCTAACGAGCAGTACTTC. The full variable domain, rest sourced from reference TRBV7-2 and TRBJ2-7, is GAGVSQSPSNKVTEKGKDVELRCDPISGHTALYWYRQSLGQGLEFLIYFQGNSAPDKSGLPSDRFSAERTGGSVSTLTIQRTQQEDSAVYLCASSFTPNEQYFGPGTRLTVT.

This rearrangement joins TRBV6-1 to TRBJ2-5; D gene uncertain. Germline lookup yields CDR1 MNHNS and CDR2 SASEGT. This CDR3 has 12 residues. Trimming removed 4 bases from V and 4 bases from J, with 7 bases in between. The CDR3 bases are TGTGCCAGCAGTGCCATATCAGAGACCCAGTACTTC. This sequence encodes CASSAISETQYF.